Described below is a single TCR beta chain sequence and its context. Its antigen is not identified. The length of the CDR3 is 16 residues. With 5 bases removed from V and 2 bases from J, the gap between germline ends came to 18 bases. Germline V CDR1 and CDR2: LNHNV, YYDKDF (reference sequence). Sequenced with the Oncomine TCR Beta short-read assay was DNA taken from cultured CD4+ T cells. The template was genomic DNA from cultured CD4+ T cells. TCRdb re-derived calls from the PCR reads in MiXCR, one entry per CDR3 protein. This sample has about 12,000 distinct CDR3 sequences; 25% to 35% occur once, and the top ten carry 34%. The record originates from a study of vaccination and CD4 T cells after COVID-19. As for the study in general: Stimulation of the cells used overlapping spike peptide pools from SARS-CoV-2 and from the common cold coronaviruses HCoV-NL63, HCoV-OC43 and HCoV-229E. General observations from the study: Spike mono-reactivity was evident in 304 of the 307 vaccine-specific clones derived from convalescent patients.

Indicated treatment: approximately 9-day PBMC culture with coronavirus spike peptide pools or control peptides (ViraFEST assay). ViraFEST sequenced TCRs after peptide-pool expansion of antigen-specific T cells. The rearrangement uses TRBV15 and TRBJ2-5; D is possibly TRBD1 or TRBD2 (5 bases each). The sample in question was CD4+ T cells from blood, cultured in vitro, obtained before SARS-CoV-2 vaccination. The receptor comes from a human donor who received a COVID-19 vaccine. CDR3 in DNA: TGTGCCACCAGCCCGTTTTGGGGGTTGGATCAAGAGACCCAGTACTTC. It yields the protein CATSPFWGLDQETQYF.